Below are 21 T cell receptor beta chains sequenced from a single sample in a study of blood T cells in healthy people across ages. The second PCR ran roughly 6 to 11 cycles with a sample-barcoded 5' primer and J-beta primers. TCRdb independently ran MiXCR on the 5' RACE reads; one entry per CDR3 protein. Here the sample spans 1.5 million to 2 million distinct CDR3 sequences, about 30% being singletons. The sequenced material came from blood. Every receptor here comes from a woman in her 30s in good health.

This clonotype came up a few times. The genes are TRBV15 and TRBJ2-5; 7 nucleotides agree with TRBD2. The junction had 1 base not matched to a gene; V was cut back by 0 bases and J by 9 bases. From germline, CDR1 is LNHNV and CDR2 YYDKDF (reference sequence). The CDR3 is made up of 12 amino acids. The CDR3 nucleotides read TGTGCCACCAGCAGAGATCTAGCGGCCCAGTACTTC. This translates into CATSRDLAAQYF.

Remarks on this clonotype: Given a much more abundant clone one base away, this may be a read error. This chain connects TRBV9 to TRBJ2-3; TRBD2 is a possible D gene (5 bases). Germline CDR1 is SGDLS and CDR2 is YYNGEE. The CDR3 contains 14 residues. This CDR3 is CARSVATSTDTQYF. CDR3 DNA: TGTGCCCGCAGCGTAGCGACTAGCACAGATACGCAGTATTTT.

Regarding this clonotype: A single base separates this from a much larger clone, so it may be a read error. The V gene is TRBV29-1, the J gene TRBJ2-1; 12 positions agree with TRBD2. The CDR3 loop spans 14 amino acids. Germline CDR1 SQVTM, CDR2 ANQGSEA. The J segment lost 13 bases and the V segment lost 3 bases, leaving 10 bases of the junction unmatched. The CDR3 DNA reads TGCAGCGTTGACCAGACTAGCGGGGGTTCGACCCAGTTCTTC. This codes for CSVDQTSGGSTQFF.

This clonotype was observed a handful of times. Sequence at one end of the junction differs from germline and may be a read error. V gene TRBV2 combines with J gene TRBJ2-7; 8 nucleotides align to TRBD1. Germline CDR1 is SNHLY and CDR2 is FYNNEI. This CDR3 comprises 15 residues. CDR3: CAGSEQGDSSYEQYF. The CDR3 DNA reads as TGTGCCGGCAGTGAACAGGGGGACAGCTCCTACGAGCAGTACTTC. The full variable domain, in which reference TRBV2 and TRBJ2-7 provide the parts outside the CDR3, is EPEVTQTPSHQVTQMGQEVILRCVPISNHLYFYWYRQILGQKVEFLVSFYNNEISEKSEIFDDQFSVERPDGSNFTLKIRSTKLEDSAMYFCAGSEQGDSSYEQYFGPGTRLTVT.

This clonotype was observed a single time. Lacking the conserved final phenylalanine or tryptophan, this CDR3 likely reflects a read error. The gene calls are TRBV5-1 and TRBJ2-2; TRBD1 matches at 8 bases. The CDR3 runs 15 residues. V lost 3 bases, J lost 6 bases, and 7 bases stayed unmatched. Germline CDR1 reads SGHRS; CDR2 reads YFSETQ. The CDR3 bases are TGCGCCAGCAGCTCCACAGGGGGTATCGCCGGGGAGCTGTTTTTG. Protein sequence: CASSSTGGIAGELFL.

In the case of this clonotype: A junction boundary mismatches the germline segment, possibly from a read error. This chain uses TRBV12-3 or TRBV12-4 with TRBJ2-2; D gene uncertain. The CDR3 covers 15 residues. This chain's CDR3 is CTSSLALARTGELFF. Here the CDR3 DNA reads TGTACCAGCAGTTTAGCCCTCGCAAGAACCGGGGAGCTGTTTTTT.

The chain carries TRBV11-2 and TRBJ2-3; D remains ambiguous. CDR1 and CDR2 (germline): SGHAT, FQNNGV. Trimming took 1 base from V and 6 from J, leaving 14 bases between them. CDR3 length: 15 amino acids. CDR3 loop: CASSLVGSSSDTQYF. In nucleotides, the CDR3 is TGTGCCAGCAGCTTAGTAGGCAGTAGCTCGGATACGCAGTATTTT.

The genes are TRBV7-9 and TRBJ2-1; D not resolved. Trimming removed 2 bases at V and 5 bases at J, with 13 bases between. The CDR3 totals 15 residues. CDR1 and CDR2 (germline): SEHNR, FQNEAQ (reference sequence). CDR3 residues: CASSLFGLQNNEQFF. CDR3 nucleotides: TGTGCCAGCAGCTTATTCGGGCTACAAAACAATGAGCAGTTCTTC.

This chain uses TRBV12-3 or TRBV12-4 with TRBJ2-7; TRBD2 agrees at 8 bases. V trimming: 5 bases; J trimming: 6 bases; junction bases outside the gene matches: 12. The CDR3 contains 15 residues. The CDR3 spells CASSVGPGGNSEQYF. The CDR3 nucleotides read TGTGCCAGCAGTGTGGGCCCGGGAGGGAACTCCGAGCAGTACTTC.

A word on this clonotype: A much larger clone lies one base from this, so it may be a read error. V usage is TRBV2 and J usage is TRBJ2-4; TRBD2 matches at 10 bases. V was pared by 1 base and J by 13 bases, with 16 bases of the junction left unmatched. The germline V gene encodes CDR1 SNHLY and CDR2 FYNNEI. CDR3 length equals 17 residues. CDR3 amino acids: CASSEGQLAGKNYKQYF. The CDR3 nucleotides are TGTGCCAGCAGTGAAGGGCAACTAGCGGGGAAAAACTACAAGCAGTACTTC.

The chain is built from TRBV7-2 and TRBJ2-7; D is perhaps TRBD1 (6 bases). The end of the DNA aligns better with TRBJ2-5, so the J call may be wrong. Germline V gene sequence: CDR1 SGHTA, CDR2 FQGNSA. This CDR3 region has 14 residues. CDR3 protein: CASSEHRVRETQYF. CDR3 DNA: TGTGCCAGCAGCGAACACAGGGTCCGAGAGACCCAGTACTTC.

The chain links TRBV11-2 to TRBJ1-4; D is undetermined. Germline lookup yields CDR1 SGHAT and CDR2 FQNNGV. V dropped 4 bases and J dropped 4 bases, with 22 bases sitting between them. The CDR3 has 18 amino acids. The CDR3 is CASSSTRFGNRGNEKLFF. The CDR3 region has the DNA TGTGCCAGCAGCTCAACAAGATTCGGGAACCGGGGTAATGAAAAACTGTTTTTT. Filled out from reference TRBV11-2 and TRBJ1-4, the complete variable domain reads EAGVAQSPRYKIIEKRQSVAFWCNPISGHATLYWYQQILGQGPKLLIQFQNNGVVDDSQLPKDRFSAERLKGVDSTLKIQPAKLEDSAVYLCASSSTRFGNRGNEKLFFGSGTQLSVL.

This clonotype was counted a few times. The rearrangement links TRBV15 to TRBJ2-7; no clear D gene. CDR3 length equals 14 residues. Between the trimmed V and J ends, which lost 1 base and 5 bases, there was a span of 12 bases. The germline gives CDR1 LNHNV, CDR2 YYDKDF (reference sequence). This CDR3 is CATSRGVGWNEQYF. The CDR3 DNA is TGTGCCACCAGCAGAGGCGTGGGGTGGAACGAGCAGTACTTC.

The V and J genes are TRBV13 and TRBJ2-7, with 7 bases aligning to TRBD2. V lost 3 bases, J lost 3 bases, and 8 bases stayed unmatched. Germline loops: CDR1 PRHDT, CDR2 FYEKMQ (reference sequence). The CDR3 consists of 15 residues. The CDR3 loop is CASSFRTGGRYEQYF. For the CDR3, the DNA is TGTGCCAGCAGCTTTCGGACGGGAGGTCGCTACGAGCAGTACTTC.

The CDR3 loop reads CASSAQVRGRNTGELFF. CDR3 bases: TGCGCCAGCAGCGCCCAAGTCCGGGGGAGGAACACCGGGGAGCTGTTTTTT. The chain links TRBV5-1 to TRBJ2-2, with D maybe TRBD2 (6 bases). This CDR3 has 17 residues. V lost 4 bases, J lost 1 base, and 17 bases lay in between. Germline CDR1 and CDR2: SGHRS and YFSETQ. The whole variable domain, filled in from reference TRBV5-1 and TRBJ2-2, reads KAGVTQTPRYLIKTRGQQVTLSCSPISGHRSVSWYQQTPGQGLQFLFEYFSETQRNKGNFPGRFSGRQFSNSRSEMNVSTLELGDSALYLCASSAQVRGRNTGELFFGEGSRLTVL.

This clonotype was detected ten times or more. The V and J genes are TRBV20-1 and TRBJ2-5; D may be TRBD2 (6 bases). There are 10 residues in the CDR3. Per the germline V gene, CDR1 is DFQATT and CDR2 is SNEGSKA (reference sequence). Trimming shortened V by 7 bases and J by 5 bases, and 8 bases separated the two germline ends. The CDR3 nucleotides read TGCAGTGGGGGAGGCGAGACCCAGTACTTC. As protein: CSGGGETQYF.

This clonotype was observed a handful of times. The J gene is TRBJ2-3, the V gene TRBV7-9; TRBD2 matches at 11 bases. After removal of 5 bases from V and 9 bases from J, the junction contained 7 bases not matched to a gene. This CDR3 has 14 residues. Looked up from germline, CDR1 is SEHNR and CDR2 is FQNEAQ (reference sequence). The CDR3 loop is CASSRGLAGGTQYF. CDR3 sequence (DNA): TGTGCCAGCAGCCGGGGGCTAGCGGGAGGAACGCAGTATTTT.

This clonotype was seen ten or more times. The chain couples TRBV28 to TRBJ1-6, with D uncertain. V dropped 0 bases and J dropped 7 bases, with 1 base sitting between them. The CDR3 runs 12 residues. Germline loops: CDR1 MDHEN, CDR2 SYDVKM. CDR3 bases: TGTGCCAGCAGTTTATGGAATTCACCCCTCCACTTT. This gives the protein CASSLWNSPLHF.

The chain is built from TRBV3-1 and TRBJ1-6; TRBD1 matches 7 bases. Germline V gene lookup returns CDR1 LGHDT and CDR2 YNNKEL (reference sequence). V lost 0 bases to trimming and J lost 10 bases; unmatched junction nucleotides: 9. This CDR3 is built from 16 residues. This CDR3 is CASSQESGTVESPLHF. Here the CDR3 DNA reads TGTGCCAGCAGCCAAGAATCCGGGACAGTAGAATCACCCCTCCACTTT.

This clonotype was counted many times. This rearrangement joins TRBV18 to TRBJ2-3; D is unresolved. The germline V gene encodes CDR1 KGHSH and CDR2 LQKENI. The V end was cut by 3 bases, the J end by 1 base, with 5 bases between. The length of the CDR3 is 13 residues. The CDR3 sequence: CASSPSGTDTQYF. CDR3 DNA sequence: TGTGCCAGCTCACCCTCCGGCACAGATACGCAGTATTTT.

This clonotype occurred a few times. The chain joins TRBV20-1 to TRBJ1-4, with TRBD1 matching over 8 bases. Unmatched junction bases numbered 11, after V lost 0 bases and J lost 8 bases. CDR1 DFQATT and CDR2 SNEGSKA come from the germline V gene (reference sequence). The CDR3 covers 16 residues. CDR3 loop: CSARDLVGTGEEKLFF. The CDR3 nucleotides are TGCAGTGCTAGAGATCTGGTAGGGACAGGAGAGGAAAAACTGTTTTTT.